This T cell receptor (beta chain) emerged from a study of blood T cells in healthy people across ages. Study-wide results and caveats: As age increased, TCR beta diversity per million T cells fell in a roughly linear fashion. Both naive CD4+ cell counts and diversity were greater in long-lived donors than in aged donors.

This clonotype appeared once. Its antigen is unidentified. A second PCR, run for roughly 6 to 11 cycles, used a sample-barcoded 5' primer plus a J-beta primer mix. A template-switch adaptor with 12 random nucleotides tagged each cDNA molecule. TCRdb called the 5' RACE reads again in MiXCR, with one record for every CDR3 protein. The sample lists 1.5 million to 2 million distinct CDR3 sequences, approximately 50% occurring once. Germline V gene sequence: CDR1 KGHDR, CDR2 SFDVKD. The CDR3 sequence is 14 residues long. This chain uses TRBV24-1 with TRBJ2-5; 7 nucleotides align to TRBD1. The closer fit of TRBJ2-7 to the DNA end suggests the J call may be wrong. The origin of this receptor is a middle-aged woman in good health. Source material: blood. The CDR3 bases are TGTGCCACCAGTGATCGACAGGGAAGAGACGAGCAGTACTTC. Translated: CATSDRQGRDEQYF.